This T cell receptor beta chain comes out of a study of radiation and T cells in renal cell carcinoma. Time point meaning: blood 4 weeks post-SBRT, at nephrectomy. Treatment: 15 Gy SBRT to primary tumor, nephrectomy 4 weeks later. Germline assignment: CDR1 MNHEY and CDR2 SVGAGI. This CDR3 has 15 residues. Trimming left V 3 bases short and J 3 bases short, with 14 bases between. Clones were read by immunoSEQ multiplex PCR, and TCRdb kept only the in-frame ones, dropping some. Of over 90,000 clones in the sample, 65% to 90% are singletons; the top ten hold around 7.7%. Sample: blood, taken from a patient whose treatment included radiotherapy and nephrectomy. J is TRBJ1-1 and V is TRBV6-5, with a possible D match to TRBD1 (5 bases). This receptor was taken from a man in his sixties with renal cell carcinoma. CDR3 in amino acids: CASSYYDSRDTEAFF. CDR3 nucleotides: TGTGCCAGCAGTTATTACGACAGCCGAGACACTGAAGCTTTCTTT.